The TCR beta chain under discussion was sequenced for a study of T-cell reconstitution after alpha-beta-depleted transplantation in children. Study findings and constraints: Several hundred expanded graft clones reportedly gave rise to the alpha-beta T cells present about two months after transplant. Surviving recipient T cells and thymic progenitors underlay high day-60 TCRbeta diversity in some patients. Most T-cell counts and diversity one year after the transplant came from T cells that were newly produced.

TCRbeta library preparation incorporated unique molecular identifiers. TCRdb re-derived calls from the PCR reads in MiXCR, one entry per CDR3 protein. The sample holds about 300,000 distinct CDR3 sequences, roughly 7.8% seen once. Note on this clonotype: The antigen is not known.

Germline CDR1 and CDR2: SGHRS and YFSETQ. V gave up 4 bases and J gave up 3 bases, with 16 bases separating them. The CDR3 has 15 residues. The clonotype was recovered from a female patient between 2 and 10 years old who had a stem cell transplant for Fanconi anemia, so the T cells may come from the graft donor. The genes are TRBV5-1 and TRBJ2-5; D assignment may be TRBD1 or TRBD2 (5 bases each). The starting material was peripheral blood, obtained 360 days after TCRalphabeta/CD19-depleted stem cell transplant. The CDR3 sequence: CASSPLPGLEETQYF. The CDR3 region has the DNA TGCGCCAGCAGCCCCCTACCGGGGCTAGAAGAGACCCAGTACTTC.